These 6 T cell receptor beta chains came from one sample sequenced in a study of chemoradiotherapy in HPV16-positive cancers. TCRdb's table, derived via immunoSEQ multiplex PCR, lists solely in-frame clones and lacks some. The repertoire holds fewer than 40,000 clones, with 76% as singletons. The sample here was blood, taken from a patient who underwent chemoradiotherapy. Source of these receptors: a human donor with HPV-associated anogenital cancer.

The chain joins TRBV2 to TRBJ2-3; TRBD2 agrees at 8 bases. The V segment lost 5 bases and the J segment 1 base; nucleotides outside the gene matches: 5. The germline V gene encodes CDR1 SNHLY and CDR2 FYNNEI. This CDR3 contains 15 residues. The CDR3 sequence: CASSLAGQRTDTQYF. CDR3 in DNA: TGTGCCAGCAGTCTAGCGGGCCAACGCACAGATACGCAGTATTTT.

The V call is TRBV4-3, the J call TRBJ2-7, with a tentative D call TRBD2 (6 bases). V lost 5 bases to trimming and J lost 3 bases, with 11 bases between them. The CDR3 length is 13 residues. Germline values: CDR1 LGHNA, CDR2 YSLEER. The CDR3, as DNA: TGCGCCAGCAGCGCCCGACTAGGCTACGAGCAGTACTTC. Its protein is CASSARLGYEQYF.

CDR3 residues: CASTFGIGSRSEAFF. Written as DNA, the CDR3 is TGTGCCAGTACCTTCGGAATAGGTTCTCGGTCTGAAGCTTTCTTT. The chain joins TRBV19 to TRBJ1-1; D is unresolved. With 7 bases removed from V and 6 bases from J, the gap between germline ends came to 21 bases. CDR1 LNHDA and CDR2 SQIVND come from the germline V gene (reference sequence). The CDR3 extends over 15 amino acids.

J is TRBJ1-2 and V is TRBV6-1, with D possibly being TRBD1 (6 bases). This CDR3 is 14 amino acids long. V lost 5 bases and J 2 bases, leaving 12 bases between the germline ends. Germline assignment: CDR1 MNHNS and CDR2 SASEGT. The CDR3 nucleotides are TGTGCCAGCAGTTCACAGGGATCCAACTATGGCTACACCTTC. Translating it yields CASSSQGSNYGYTF.

This clone has just a few counts. The genes are TRBV11-2 and TRBJ1-6; D possibly corresponds to TRBD1 (6 bases). Germline assignment: CDR1 SGHAT and CDR2 FQNNGV. The CDR3 is 14 amino acids. Trimming removed 6 bases at V and 9 bases at J, with 15 bases between. The chain's CDR3 is CASREQGGRSPLHF. The DNA of the CDR3 is TGTGCCAGCAGGGAACAGGGAGGGCGTTCACCCCTCCACTTT.

This chain links TRBV9 with TRBJ2-5; D uncertain. The CDR3 runs 13 residues. Deletions cut 4 bases from V and 0 bases from J, with 7 bases between. Germline CDR1 and CDR2: SGDLS and YYNGEE. The CDR3 DNA reads as TGTGCCAGCAGCCCCATGTACCAAGAGACCCAGTACTTC. Protein: CASSPMYQETQYF.